The T cell receptor beta chain described here comes from a study of TIL therapy for anti-PD-1-resistant metastatic lung cancer. Per the germline V gene, CDR1 is ENHRY and CDR2 is SYGVKD. The V and J ends lost 4 bases and 4 bases, in that order; junction bases with no gene match: 5. This CDR3 has 15 amino acids. The time point was: pre-treatment sample, taken before nivolumab and TIL therapy. This was the immunoSEQ v3 assay. Clones were sequenced by immunoSEQ multiplex PCR, and TCRdb holds only the in-frame ones, with some missing. There are approximately 50,000 clones in the sample; approximately 80% occur only once, and roughly 3% lies in the top ten.

Sequenced here: blood, sampled at baseline. V gene TRBV10-3 combines with J gene TRBJ2-1; 9 nucleotides match TRBD1. The TCR sequence derives from a person aged 25-85 years with non-small cell lung cancer. The CDR3 is CAISGDRVPYNEQFF. In DNA form, the CDR3 reads TGTGCCATCAGTGGGGACAGGGTCCCTTACAATGAGCAGTTCTTC.